One sample yielded the 11 T cell receptor beta chains listed below, sequenced in a study of blood T cell repertoires in COVID-19. Profiling relied on immunoSEQ multiplex PCR, and the TCRdb table lists in-frame clones only, not all of them. Here the sample spans fewer than 60,000 clones, over 70% being singletons. Sequenced sample: peripheral blood. The receptors were sampled from a human donor with active COVID-19. The donor label of this sample is uncertain.

The chain combines TRBV18 with TRBJ1-2; D ambiguous. Trimming took off 3 bases at V and 4 bases at J, with 9 bases between the two ends. The CDR3 totals 13 residues. Germline CDR1 KGHSH, CDR2 LQKENI. Here the CDR3 DNA reads TGTGCCAGCTCACCGGAGGATGGCTATGGCTACACCTTC. As protein: CASSPEDGYGYTF.

This clone was counted a single time. The chain recombines TRBV29-1 with TRBJ1-2, with 9 bases identical to TRBD1. J gave up 6 bases and V 5 bases, and 7 bases lay outside the gene matches. There are 13 residues in the CDR3. Germline V gene sequence: CDR1 SQVTM, CDR2 ANQGSEA. CDR3 in DNA: TGCAGCGTTCGCTCTACAGGGGGCGATGGCTACACCTTC. Protein: CSVRSTGGDGYTF.

This sequence joins TRBV4-3 and TRBJ2-1; D is perhaps TRBD2 (5 bases). Per the germline V gene, CDR1 is LGHNA and CDR2 is YSLEER. CDR3 size: 18 residues. The germline V and J ends were trimmed by 4 bases and 9 bases, with 28 bases remaining between them. The CDR3 region is CASSPGEGSGRSGSEQFF. The CDR3 DNA reads as TGCGCCAGCAGCCCCGGTGAGGGCAGCGGCCGGTCTGGAAGTGAGCAGTTCTTC.

Only a few counts were recorded for this clone. The CDR3 coding sequence is TGTGCCAGCAGTTCCGGACAGGGGTTCTCTGGAAACACCATATATTTT. Translated: CASSSGQGFSGNTIYF. This chain joins TRBV6-5 and TRBJ1-3, with 9 positions matching TRBD1. Trimming removed 4 bases from V and 0 bases from J; junction bases left unmatched: 4. CDR3 length: 16 residues. The germline V gene has CDR1 MNHEY and CDR2 SVGAGI.

This clone was seen once. V gene TRBV4-2 combines with J gene TRBJ1-2, with TRBD1 matching over 7 bases. V gave up 0 bases and J gave up 6 bases; unmatched junction bases: 16. Germline-derived CDR1 and CDR2 are LGHNA and YNFKEQ. The CDR3 extends over 18 amino acids. CDR3 DNA sequence: TGTGCCAGCAGCCAAGATCTCAATCTCGGGACAGCCCACAATGGCTACACCTTC. Protein product: CASSQDLNLGTAHNGYTF.

The V call is TRBV6-5, the J call TRBJ2-5, with 8 nucleotides matching TRBD1. V lost 2 bases, J lost 4 bases, and 6 bases stayed unmatched. Germline V gene lookup returns CDR1 MNHEY and CDR2 SVGAGI. This CDR3 has 15 amino acids. CDR3: CASSYAGQGRETQYF. Written as DNA, the CDR3 is TGTGCCAGCAGTTACGCAGGACAGGGAAGAGAGACCCAGTACTTC.

The rearrangement joins TRBV28 to TRBJ2-2; maybe TRBD2 (6 bases). The CDR3 sequence is 14 residues long. Germline CDR1 MDHEN, CDR2 SYDVKM. Trimming stripped 10 bases from V and 6 bases from J, with 18 bases between. CDR3 in amino acids: CATTRLVGSGELFF. CDR3 bases: TGTGCCACGACCAGACTAGTGGGGTCCGGGGAGCTGTTTTTT.

The chain combines TRBV5-1 with TRBJ2-3; D is ambiguous. The CDR3 has 12 residues. The germline gives CDR1 SGHRS, CDR2 YFSETQ. V was shortened by 0 bases and J by 6 bases, with 5 bases between the two germline ends. CDR3 protein: CASSLDRDTQYF. The CDR3 nucleotides read TGCGCCAGCAGCTTGGATCGGGATACGCAGTATTTT.

The V gene is TRBV18, the J gene TRBJ2-7; tentative D call: TRBD1 (5 bases). Per the germline V gene, CDR1 is KGHSH and CDR2 is LQKENI. The CDR3 consists of 18 residues. Deletions cut 3 bases from V and 0 bases from J, with 21 bases between. For the CDR3, the DNA is TGTGCCAGCTCACCGCAGAGACCCCCCCCAGGGTCCTCCTACGAGCAGTACTTC. It is translated as CASSPQRPPPGSSYEQYF.

The chain is built from TRBV5-1 and TRBJ2-5; TRBD2 matches at 7 bases. The CDR3 is made up of 14 amino acids. Germline assignment: CDR1 SGHRS and CDR2 YFSETQ. The junction had 0 bases not matched to a gene; V was cut back by 0 bases and J by 1 base. The CDR3 coding sequence is TGCGCCAGCAGCTTGGCTAGCGGCCAAGAGACCCAGTACTTC. This codes for CASSLASGQETQYF.

V gene TRBV24-1 combines with J gene TRBJ2-5; 8 nucleotides align to TRBD2. CDR1 and CDR2 from the germline V gene are KGHDR and SFDVKD. J was trimmed by 5 bases and V by 2 bases; bases with no gene match: 6. The CDR3 has 15 amino acids. The CDR3 region is CATSDSGGRFETQYF. CDR3 bases: TGTGCCACCAGTGATTCGGGGGGGCGATTTGAGACCCAGTACTTC.